This T cell receptor (beta chain) is from a study of tissue T cells after allogeneic stem cell transplantation (dated 2022 in TCRdb). Background on the whole study: The study profiled TCR beta repertoires across many tissues from research autopsies of patients with and without GVHD, plus mouse models of GVHD. The human arm was conducted as a prospective observational study, and neither blinding nor randomization was performed. General conclusions and limits of the study: Few T cell clones were found to be shared across patients, but shared repertoire signatures across patients were revealed in a tissue-specific fashion by motif-based clustering. Within patients, how anatomically similar tissues were was a major factor shaping TCR repertoire composition, regardless of disease or transplant status. In both patients and mice, T cells from blood and spleen picked up only a limited part of the TCR repertoire that was detected in tissues. Sampling depth was acknowledged as a limitation, and the patient cohort was both small and clinically heterogeneous. The study did not determine which tissue TCRs were alloreactive or antigen-specific, and some clones might have been persisting host cells.

The CDR3 goes from the cysteine to the phenylalanine over 14 residues. Only the CDR3 bases that were read are kept: 39 of them, in frame from base 1. Trimming at the junction amounts to 2 bases on V and 0 bases on J, and the germline ends lie 8 bases apart. In the germline V gene, CDR1 corresponds to SGHSN and CDR2 to HYEKVE. The protocol used for the library was the immunoSEQ multiplex PCR assay. TCRbeta CDR3 sequencing was performed at survey depth by Adaptive Biotechnologies, and CDR3 sequences, V/J genes, productive frequency and template counts were reported. Amplification of TCR beta CDR3 regions was performed from genomic DNA rather than from RNA. The authors' analysis ran thus. Jensen-Shannon divergence served to quantify pairwise repertoire overlap between tissues, with 0 meaning identical and 1 meaning complete divergence. Based on pairwise JSD values, tissues were grouped by single-linkage agglomerative hierarchical clustering, and the results were shown as dendrograms. GLIPH2 was run on all patient samples with simulation_depth 1000, kmer_min_depth 3, cdr3_length_cutoff 8, keeping groups with more than two unique CDR3s. A standardized tissue-overlap score was calculated by extrapolating Jaccard GLIPH-group overlap across patients to a standard repertoire size of 1000 clones. To look at how diversity was associated with clinical or experimental variables, linear mixed-effect models were used, with tissue treated as a fixed effect and individual treated as a random effect. What TCRdb holds here is the immuneACCESS table cut down to in-frame rearrangements. Part of the clones is not present; checked against another copy, under half of the missing clones reflect an unresolved V gene, and the others are unexplained. Clone size and the V and J calls come from that table; the DNA yielded D and trimming. Counted in this sample were over 40,000 clones; around 66% of them appeared once. Jointly, the top ten make up about 0.55% of the sample.

On this clone: The clone's antigen remains unknown. The species here is mouse, which means the gene names and germline sequences are mouse ones. With the read ending 1 residue before the CDR3 end, the germline J gene is used to fill in that end.

The source material was sorted cells pooled from one or two spleens. This clonotype was obtained from a pool of C57BL/6 mice in good health. The chain employs TRBV12-1 and TRBJ2-3; a tentative D call is TRBD2 (7 bases match). Partial CDR3 DNA: TGTGCCAGCTCTCGGGGGGCTAGTGCAGAAACGCTGTAT. It translates to CASSRGASAETLY. The CDR3 in its entirety is CASSRGASAETLYF.